The clone carrying this T cell receptor (beta chain) was recorded a few times. Antigen: not known. This sample stems from a study of identical twins. Study-wide findings and caveats: The models systematically underestimated how much out-of-frame TCR alpha was shared in monozygotic twins. In drawing conclusions, the study used cross-sectional statistical analysis and did not follow the same donors. Out-of-frame alpha sequences that twins shared showed excess low generation probability.

TCRdb re-analysed the 5' RACE reads in MiXCR, keeping a single row per CDR3 protein. The table lists hundreds of thousands of distinct CDR3 sequences, more than 9% of them singletons. Another study also made use of these data, one on yellow fever vaccine responses in identical twins. That report notes: Vaccine T cell responses of twins reportedly seemed partly convergent and partly personalized.

Sample: CD8+ T cells sorted from blood. This clonotype originated in a woman aged 18-29 years in good health.

The DNA for the CDR3 is TGTGCCAGCAGCCCGGGACAGGGGGCGAGAAATACGCAGTATTTT. This gives the protein CASSPGQGARNTQYF. This chain links TRBV7-9 with TRBJ2-3, with 12 bases lining up with TRBD1. J gave up 7 bases and V 5 bases, and 7 bases lay outside the gene matches. Germline lookup yields CDR1 SEHNR and CDR2 FQNEAQ (reference sequence). This CDR3 contains 15 residues.